Below are 21 T cell receptor beta chains sequenced from a single sample in a study of cytomegalovirus exposure and HLA in healthy donors. PCR primers comprised 60 Vbeta and 13 Jbeta primers. Here immunoSEQ multiplex PCR was the method, and the copy in TCRdb shows in-frame clones only, minus some. The sample has 160,000 or so clones; 70% to 90% are singletons. The sequenced material came from PBMCs. The receptor source for this set is a woman in her late teens or twenties in good health and CMV-seronegative.

This chain links TRBV12-5 with TRBJ2-3; 10 bases match TRBD1. With V trimmed by 6 bases and J by 4 bases, 10 bases remained unmatched. In germline, CDR1 is LGHNT, CDR2 FRNRAP. There are 16 residues in the CDR3. CDR3: CASGPPRDRGADTQYF. The CDR3 coding sequence is TGTGCTAGTGGACCGCCCCGGGACAGGGGAGCAGATACGCAGTATTTT.

J is TRBJ2-4 and V is TRBV28, with D possibly matching TRBD2 (5 bases). V lost 4 bases, J lost 0 bases, and 10 bases lay in between. Germline CDR1 and CDR2: MDHEN and SYDVKM. This CDR3 has 15 residues. The CDR3 bases are TGTGCCAGCAGTTACCGTGGACTAGCCAAAAACATTCAGTACTTC. Its translation: CASSYRGLAKNIQYF.

The rearrangement links TRBV7-8 to TRBJ2-3, with TRBD2 as a possible D gene (6 bases). With 2 bases removed from V and 0 bases from J, the gap between germline ends came to 18 bases. This CDR3 has 18 residues. From germline, CDR1 is SGHVS and CDR2 FQNEAQ. The CDR3 reads CASSLRVGDSSSTDTQYF. The CDR3 DNA sequence: TGTGCCAGCAGCTTAAGGGTTGGGGACTCGTCTAGCACAGATACGCAGTATTTT.

Comments on this clone: A read error may produce the germline difference seen at one junction end. V gene TRBV7-9 combines with J gene TRBJ2-3; 9 bases fit TRBD2. The CDR3 runs 11 residues. The germline V gene has CDR1 SEHNR and CDR2 FQNEAQ (reference sequence). In DNA, the CDR3 is TGTGCCAGCAGCTTAGGGCTAGCGGGGTTCTTT. This encodes CASSLGLAGFF.

This clone has a single count. The chain's CDR3 is CASSGQGGENIQYF. Written as DNA, the CDR3 is TGTGCCAGCAGCGGACAGGGGGGGGAAAACATTCAGTACTTC. The chain couples TRBV5-5 to TRBJ2-4; TRBD1 aligns across 10 bases. This CDR3 has 14 amino acids. V was pared by 4 bases and J by 5 bases, with 3 bases of the junction left unmatched. Germline V gives CDR1 SGHKS, CDR2 YYEKEE (reference sequence).

The chain combines TRBV15 with TRBJ1-2, with 8 bases matching TRBD1. Germline values: CDR1 LNHNV, CDR2 YYDKDF (reference sequence). The CDR3 length is 16 residues. V was clipped by 1 base and J by 4 bases; unmatched bases: 8. Here the CDR3 reads CATSRGGTGLTYGYTF. CDR3 in DNA: TGTGCCACCAGCAGAGGAGGGACAGGTCTGACCTATGGCTACACCTTC.

The chain recombines TRBV5-6 with TRBJ2-5; the D gene is possibly TRBD1 (6 bases). The J call is in doubt because the DNA end fits TRBJ2-7 better. Looked up from germline, CDR1 is SGHDT and CDR2 is YYEEEE. CDR3 length: 14 amino acids. CDR3 coding DNA: TGTGCCAGCAGTCCCGGACAGCCCTCCTACGAGCAGTACTTC. Protein sequence: CASSPGQPSYEQYF.

V is TRBV7-9 and J is TRBJ2-5, with 8 bases aligning to TRBD2. The J call could be wrong; TRBJ2-7 is a better fit for the DNA end. Looked up from germline, CDR1 is SEHNR and CDR2 is FQNEAQ (reference sequence). This CDR3 region has 15 residues. CDR3 in amino acids: CASSFRGGTGYEQYF. The CDR3 nucleotides are TGTGCCAGCAGCTTTCGGGGGGGCACGGGGTACGAGCAGTACTTC.

The chain combines TRBV4-1 with TRBJ1-2; 7 bases are shared with TRBD1. This CDR3 comprises 16 residues. Germline CDR1 reads MGHRA; CDR2 reads YSYEKL. The V segment lost 2 bases and the J segment 4 bases; nucleotides outside the gene matches: 10. The CDR3 sequence is CASSQQGGLISYGYTF. CDR3 nucleotide sequence: TGCGCCAGCAGCCAACAGGGGGGTTTGATAAGCTATGGCTACACCTTC.

V is TRBV27 and J is TRBJ2-1, with 10 bases identical to TRBD2. Per the germline V gene, CDR1 is MNHEY and CDR2 is SMNVEV (reference sequence). This CDR3 region has 15 residues. V shed 6 bases, J shed 2 bases, and the junction held 4 bases outside the gene matches. Here the CDR3 DNA reads TGTGCCAGCAGCGCCGGGACTAGCGCCTACAATGAGCAGTTCTTC. Its protein product is CASSAGTSAYNEQFF.

The gene calls are TRBV19 and TRBJ1-5; maybe TRBD1 (6 bases). The CDR3 contains 15 residues. Trimming pared 4 bases from V and 4 bases from J, leaving 14 bases between. CDR1 is LNHDA, CDR2 SQIVND, per germline (reference sequence). CDR3 amino acids: CASSTGTQGNQPQHF. As DNA, the CDR3 is TGTGCCAGTAGTACTGGGACCCAGGGGAATCAGCCCCAGCATTTT.

J is TRBJ1-4 and V is TRBV2; the D gene is possibly TRBD1 (6 bases). Trimming removed 10 bases at V and 6 bases at J, with 12 bases between. Germline-derived CDR1 and CDR2 are SNHLY and FYNNEI. The CDR3 extends over 12 amino acids. The CDR3 here is CANANRDEKLFF. The DNA of the CDR3 is TGTGCCAACGCAAACAGGGATGAAAAACTGTTTTTT.

V gene TRBV7-3 combines with J gene TRBJ2-3; unclear D gene. The CDR3 has 15 amino acids. Germline V gene lookup returns CDR1 SGHTA and CDR2 FQGTGA. The ends were cut back, 5 bases at V and 0 bases at J, with 12 bases in the middle. DNA of the CDR3: TGTGCCAGCAGCCCGCACAGTGGCAGCACAGATACGCAGTATTTT. This gives the protein CASSPHSGSTDTQYF.

This rearrangement joins TRBV7-9 to TRBJ1-2; no clear D gene. Germline V gene lookup returns CDR1 SEHNR and CDR2 FQNEAQ (reference sequence). CDR3 length equals 12 residues. Trimming left V 0 bases short and J 4 bases short, with 3 bases between. The CDR3: CASSLARYGYTF. As DNA, the CDR3 is TGTGCCAGCAGCTTAGCGCGCTATGGCTACACCTTC.

J is TRBJ2-3 and V is TRBV7-6; 8 bases map to TRBD1. V dropped 1 base and J dropped 4; count of bases not matched to a gene: 7. This CDR3 has 16 amino acids. Per germline, CDR1 SGHVS and CDR2 FNYEAQ. The CDR3 here is CASSLGPGQGADTQYF. CDR3 sequence (DNA): TGTGCCAGCAGCTTAGGCCCCGGACAGGGAGCAGATACGCAGTATTTT.

The rearrangement joins TRBV2 to TRBJ1-5; D is perhaps TRBD1 (6 bases). Germline V gene data show CDR1 as SNHLY and CDR2 as FYNNEI. This CDR3 contains 16 residues. V was cut by 3 bases and J by 4 bases, with 16 bases left in between. The CDR3 loop reads CASSDKDSEDNQPQHF. The CDR3 nucleotides read TGTGCCAGCAGTGATAAGGACAGTGAAGATAATCAGCCCCAGCATTTT.

The chain carries TRBV10-3 and TRBJ1-3; D gene ambiguous. This CDR3 comprises 14 residues. Germline V CDR1 and CDR2: ENHRY, SYGVKD. The ends were cut back, 5 bases at V and 4 bases at J, with 12 bases in the middle. The CDR3 nucleotides are TGTGCCATCAGTATAACAGCCCAAGGAAACACCATATATTTT. This sequence encodes CAISITAQGNTIYF.

The J gene is TRBJ2-1, the V gene TRBV7-9; unclear D gene. Germline V lookup: CDR1 SEHNR, CDR2 FQNEAQ (reference sequence). The CDR3 has 11 amino acids. Trimming took off 1 base at V and 9 bases at J, with 4 bases between the two ends. CDR3 region: CASSLVSEQFF. The DNA for the CDR3 is TGTGCCAGCAGCTTAGTGAGTGAGCAGTTCTTC.

V gene TRBV28 combines with J gene TRBJ2-6; a possible D gene is TRBD1 (5 bases). Germline V gene sequence: CDR1 MDHEN, CDR2 SYDVKM. Trimming took off 6 bases at V and 0 bases at J, with 21 bases between the two ends. The CDR3 is 19 residues long. The CDR3 region is CASSPIRVAAVSGANVLTF. The CDR3 DNA follows: TGTGCCAGCAGCCCCATCAGGGTTGCTGCGGTCTCTGGGGCCAACGTCCTGACTTTC.

V usage is TRBV19 and J usage is TRBJ1-1; D call uncertain. The CDR3 has 14 amino acids. V lost 6 bases to trimming and J lost 1 base, with 12 bases between them. CDR1 LNHDA and CDR2 SQIVND come from the germline V gene (reference sequence). CDR3 sequence: CASSSRLSNTEAFF. CDR3 DNA: TGTGCCAGTAGCTCCCGACTCTCGAACACTGAAGCTTTCTTT. The whole variable domain, remainder taken from reference TRBV19 and TRBJ1-1, is DGGITQSPKYLFRKEGQNVTLSCEQNLNHDAMYWYRQDPGQGLRLIYYSQIVNDFQKGDIAEGYSVSREKKESFPLTVTSAQKNPTAFYLCASSSRLSNTEAFFGQGTRLTVV.

The chain has TRBV28 and TRBJ1-4; maybe TRBD1 (6 bases). CDR1 and CDR2 from the germline V gene are MDHEN and SYDVKM. This CDR3 spans 14 amino acids. V was trimmed by 2 bases and J by 6 bases, leaving 10 bases between them. CDR3 in DNA: TGTGCCAGCAGTTTACCCCAGGGGCATGAAAAACTGTTTTTT. This encodes CASSLPQGHEKLFF.